These 4 T cell receptor beta chains originate from one sample sequenced in a study of control samples from healthy donors and cancer patients. Generated by immunoSEQ multiplex PCR, the TCRdb table keeps only in-frame clones and is missing some. Counted here are 130,000 or so clones, 75% to 95% occurring once; the ten biggest clones make up 2% to 3%. Sequencing was done on a sample of blood. The origin of the receptors is a man in his forties or fifties in good health.

The rearrangement joins TRBV19 to TRBJ2-6; TRBD1 might be the D (5 bases). CDR1 is LNHDA and CDR2 is SQIVND in the germline V gene (reference sequence). V lost 1 base, J lost 1 base, and 5 bases lay in between. CDR3 length: 15 residues. CDR3 protein: CASSIAGSGANVLTF. The CDR3 nucleotides read TGTGCCAGTAGTATAGCAGGGTCTGGGGCCAACGTCCTGACTTTC.

V gene TRBV2 combines with J gene TRBJ1-5; tentative D call: TRBD1 (5 bases). The CDR3 has 16 amino acids. With 3 bases removed from V and 0 bases from J, the gap between germline ends came to 12 bases. Germline CDR1 reads SNHLY; CDR2 reads FYNNEI. The CDR3 spells CASSDIPGNSNQPQHF. CDR3 sequence (DNA): TGTGCCAGCAGTGATATACCAGGGAATAGCAATCAGCCCCAGCATTTT.

The CDR3: CASSTGLAGGPSGELFF. Here the CDR3 DNA reads TGCGCCAGCAGCACGGGACTCGCGGGGGGGCCGTCCGGGGAGCTGTTTTTT. The chain uses TRBV5-1 and TRBJ2-2; 9 bases map to TRBD2. Germline V gives CDR1 SGHRS, CDR2 YFSETQ. Unmatched junction bases numbered 13, after V lost 4 bases and J lost 6 bases. The CDR3 has 17 residues.

The genes are TRBV29-1 and TRBJ2-2, with D tentatively TRBD2 (5 bases). The CDR3 is 13 residues long. V was shortened by 3 bases and J by 1 base, with 6 bases between the two germline ends. CDR1 SQVTM and CDR2 ANQGSEA come from the germline V gene. This CDR3 is CSVDRGNTGELFF. The CDR3 region has the DNA TGCAGCGTTGATCGGGGGAACACCGGGGAGCTGTTTTTT.